This TCR beta chain was recovered during a study of shared clonotypes between healthy human individuals. Positively selected for CCR7, the CD45RO-negative cells used as naive CD8 cells excluded terminally differentiated effector memory CD45RA+ cells. V lost 4 bases and J lost 1, with 14 bases in between. CDR1 and CDR2 (germline): SGHRS, YFSETQ. This CDR3 has 15 residues. Comments on this clone: Its antigen is still unknown.

Every immunoSEQ plate was one replicate of a subset's evenly spread DNA. The protocol was immunoSEQ multiplex PCR, while the TCRdb copy is restricted to in-frame clones and leaves out a portion. The sample shows roughly 770,000 clones, about 96% of them seen only once. General study results and limits: As a rule, naive subsets had a larger estimated richness than memory subsets.

The chain recombines TRBV5-1 with TRBJ2-5; D perhaps matches TRBD1 (6 bases). The TCR sequence derives from a man younger than 40 in good health. The sequenced material came from naive CD8+ T cells sorted from blood. CDR3: CASSPAGGSQETQYF. In nucleotides, the CDR3 is TGCGCCAGCAGCCCCGCTGGGGGCTCCCAAGAGACCCAGTACTTC.